Below, 14 T cell receptor beta chains from the same sample are listed, as sequenced in a study of blood T cell repertoires in COVID-19 (dated by TCRdb to 2019 to 2021). The library relied on the immunoSEQ multiplex PCR assay. As stored in TCRdb, this immuneACCESS dataset retains in-frame rearrangements with V and J assigned. A fraction of the clones does not appear; measured against another copy, unresolved V genes explain less than half of the discrepancy, and the remainder lacks a known reason. The sample data list 130,000 or so clones, and around 75% of these were observed just once. Of the sample, roughly 4.9% falls within the top ten clones. Sequencing input: peripheral blood. The receptors were sampled from a woman between 65 and 79 years old with COVID-19, enrolled during active disease.

The V call is TRBV19, the J call TRBJ1-2; 8 bases fit TRBD1. Germline loops: CDR1 LNHDA, CDR2 SQIVND (reference sequence). The CDR3 length is 13 residues. J lost 8 bases, V lost 10 bases, and 12 bases had no gene match. CDR3 coding DNA: TGTGCCACCTTAGACTGGACAGGGAGCGGCTACACCTTC. Translating it yields CATLDWTGSGYTF.

The V call is TRBV28, the J call TRBJ2-7; a possible D gene is TRBD2 (6 bases). V shed 3 bases and J shed 7 bases, with 13 bases lying between them. This CDR3 is built from 13 residues. Germline V lookup: CDR1 MDHEN, CDR2 SYDVKM. The CDR3 loop is CASSFRGAGEQYF. CDR3 nucleotide sequence: TGTGCCAGCAGTTTTCGAGGGGCGGGAGAGCAGTACTTC. The whole variable domain, remainder taken from reference TRBV28 and TRBJ2-7, is DVKVTQSSRYLVKRTGEKVFLECVQDMDHENMFWYRQDPGLGLRLIYFSYDVKMKEKGDIPEGYSVSREKKERFSLILESASTNQTSMYLCASSFRGAGEQYFGPGTRLTVT.

The chain carries TRBV4-2 and TRBJ2-3; TRBD1 is a possible D gene (6 bases). The germline V and J ends were trimmed by 6 bases and 0 bases, with 7 bases remaining between them. Germline V gene lookup returns CDR1 LGHNA and CDR2 YNFKEQ. The CDR3 totals 13 residues. DNA for the CDR3: TGTGCCAGCAGACAGGGCAGCACAGATACGCAGTATTTT. This gives the protein CASRQGSTDTQYF.

This clone has just one count. The chain links TRBV7-9 to TRBJ1-1; TRBD1 aligns across 8 bases. Germline lookup yields CDR1 SEHNR and CDR2 FQNEAQ (reference sequence). V lost 1 base, J lost 7 bases, and 5 bases stayed unmatched. The CDR3 has 14 amino acids. The CDR3 DNA is TGTGCCAGCAGCTTAGAGGCAGGGGGCGATGAAGCTTTCTTT. It specifies CASSLEAGGDEAFF.

The chain recombines TRBV5-1 with TRBJ2-3; tentative D call: TRBD1 (7 bases). CDR1 and CDR2 (germline): SGHRS, YFSETQ. Trimming took off 4 bases at V and 3 bases at J, with 15 bases between the two ends. The CDR3 is 15 amino acids. The DNA for the CDR3 is TGCGCCAGCAGCAGGGAGGCAGGGGGAACAGATACGCAGTATTTT. This encodes CASSREAGGTDTQYF.

The chain is built from TRBV7-8 and TRBJ2-7, with 9 bases aligning to TRBD1. Per germline, CDR1 SGHVS and CDR2 FQNEAQ. The CDR3 is made up of 16 amino acids. Trimming at V came to 4 bases and at J to 2 bases, leaving 9 bases not matched to a gene. CDR3 sequence (DNA): TGTGCCAGCAGCTCCGGGACAGGGCGAGCCCCCTACGAGCAGTACTTC. It encodes CASSSGTGRAPYEQYF.

The V gene is TRBV1, the J gene TRBJ2-2; the DNA was not compared with TRBD1, the D call given in the table. TRBV1 is assigned pseudogene status. The CDR3 consists of 15 residues. The CDR3 reads CTSSQDRAYTGELFF. Written as DNA, the CDR3 is TGCACCAGCAGCCAGGACAGGGCCTACACCGGGGAGCTGTTTTTT.

The V and J genes are TRBV5-1 and TRBJ1-2; no definite D call. This CDR3 contains 14 residues. CDR1 SGHRS and CDR2 YFSETQ come from the germline V gene. Trimming removed 1 base from V and 4 bases from J, with 11 bases in between. The CDR3 nucleotides are TGCGCCAGCAGCTTGTCGCTAGAAGGCTATGGCTACACCTTC. It encodes CASSLSLEGYGYTF.

This clone was seen only once. The chain is built from TRBV6-5 and TRBJ1-3, with TRBD1 as a possible D gene (5 bases). Trimming cost V 8 bases and J 7 bases, with 18 bases left between them. The CDR3 has 14 residues. Germline assignment: CDR1 MNHEY and CDR2 SVGAGI. The CDR3 protein is CASLETGQANTIYF. The CDR3 region has the DNA TGTGCCAGCCTGGAAACAGGTCAGGCGAACACCATATATTTT.

J is TRBJ2-7 and V is TRBV10-3; 7 bases match TRBD1. CDR1 is ENHRY, CDR2 SYGVKD, per germline. The CDR3 covers 18 residues. The ends lost 0 bases at V and 2 bases at J; junction bases unmatched: 13. In nucleotides, the CDR3 is TGTGCCATCAGTGAGTCTAGGGGGCAAACGAAACGTACCTACGAGCAGTACTTC. This translates into CAISESRGQTKRTYEQYF.

The rearrangement links TRBV6-6 to TRBJ2-1; 10 nucleotides line up with TRBD2. Germline CDR1 and CDR2: MNHNY and SVGAGI (reference sequence). The ends lost 10 bases at V and 7 bases at J; junction bases unmatched: 10. This CDR3 has 14 amino acids. This chain's CDR3 is CATGSGGAGNEQFF. As DNA, the CDR3 is TGTGCCACAGGGAGCGGGGGGGCCGGTAATGAGCAGTTCTTC.

V usage is TRBV6-5 and J usage is TRBJ2-5, with D possibly TRBD2 on 6 matching bases. Trimming took off 2 bases at V and 2 bases at J, with 9 bases between the two ends. Per the germline V gene, CDR1 is MNHEY and CDR2 is SVGAGI. This CDR3 is 14 amino acids long. The CDR3 region is CASSYGGTQETQYF. CDR3 DNA: TGTGCCAGCAGTTACGGGGGGACGCAAGAGACCCAGTACTTC.

This chain joins TRBV18 and TRBJ2-2, with a tentative D call TRBD1 (6 bases). Germline CDR1 is KGHSH and CDR2 is LQKENI. There are 15 residues in the CDR3. V lost 6 bases and J 2 bases, leaving 13 bases between the germline ends. This CDR3 reads CASSQNRENTGELFF. The CDR3, as DNA: TGTGCCAGCTCGCAAAACAGGGAAAACACCGGGGAGCTGTTTTTT.

The chain has TRBV30 and TRBJ1-5; the match to TRBD1 covers 10 bases. After removal of 2 bases from V and 4 bases from J, the junction contained 2 bases not matched to a gene. The V gene's germline CDR1 is GTSNPN and CDR2 SVGIG (reference sequence). The CDR3 consists of 14 residues. In nucleotides, the CDR3 is TGTGCCTGGAGTTCGGGACAGGGGAATCAGCCCCAGCATTTT. Translated, it gives CAWSSGQGNQPQHF.